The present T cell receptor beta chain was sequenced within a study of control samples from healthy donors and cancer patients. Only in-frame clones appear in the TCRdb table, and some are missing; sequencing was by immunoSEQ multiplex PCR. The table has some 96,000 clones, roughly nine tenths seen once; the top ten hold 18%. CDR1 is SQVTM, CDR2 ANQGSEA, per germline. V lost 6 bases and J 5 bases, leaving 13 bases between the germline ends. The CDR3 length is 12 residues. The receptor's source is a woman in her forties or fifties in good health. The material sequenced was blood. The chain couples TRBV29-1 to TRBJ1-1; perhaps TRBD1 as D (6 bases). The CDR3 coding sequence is TGCAGCGTCCAGGGGCTTGGGACTGAAGCTTTCTTT. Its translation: CSVQGLGTEAFF. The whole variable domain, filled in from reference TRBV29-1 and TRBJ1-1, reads SAVISQKPSRDICQRGTSLTIQCQVDSQVTMMFWYRQQPGQSLTLIATANQGSEATYESGFVIDKFPISRPNLTFSTLTVSNMSPEDSSIYLCSVQGLGTEAFFGQGTRLTVV.